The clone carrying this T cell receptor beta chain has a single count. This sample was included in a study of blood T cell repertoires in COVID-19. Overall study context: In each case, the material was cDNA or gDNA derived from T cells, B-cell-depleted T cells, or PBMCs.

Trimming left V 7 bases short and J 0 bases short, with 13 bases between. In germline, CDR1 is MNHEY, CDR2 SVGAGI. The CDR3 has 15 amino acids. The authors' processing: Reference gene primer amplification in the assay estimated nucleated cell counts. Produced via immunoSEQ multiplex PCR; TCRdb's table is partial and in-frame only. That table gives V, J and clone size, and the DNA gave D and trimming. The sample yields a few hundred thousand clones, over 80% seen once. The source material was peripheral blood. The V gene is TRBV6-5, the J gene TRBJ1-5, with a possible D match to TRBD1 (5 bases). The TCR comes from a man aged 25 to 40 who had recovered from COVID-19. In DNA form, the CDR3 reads TGTGCCAGCAACACCCGGGACTATAGCAATCAGCCCCAGCATTTT. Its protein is CASNTRDYSNQPQHF.